Following are 14 T cell receptor beta chains from one sample sequenced in a study of radiation and T cells in renal cell carcinoma. Time point described: blood 2 weeks post-SBRT. Treatment given: 15 Gy SBRT to primary tumor, nephrectomy 4 weeks later. Sequenced by immunoSEQ multiplex PCR; TCRdb stores in-frame clones only, minus some. The repertoire holds around 70,000 clones, with roughly 80% as singletons. Sequenced here: blood, sampled from a patient whose treatment included radiotherapy and nephrectomy. Every receptor here comes from a man aged 60 to 75 with renal cell carcinoma.

J is TRBJ2-5 and V is TRBV28; maybe TRBD2 (6 bases). The V gene's germline CDR1 is MDHEN and CDR2 SYDVKM. The CDR3 has 16 amino acids. The V end lost 1 base, the J end lost 0 bases, and 12 bases lay between the germline ends. The CDR3: CASSLYGSGYQETQYF. The CDR3 DNA reads as TGTGCCAGCAGTTTATATGGTAGCGGATACCAAGAGACCCAGTACTTC.

The chain employs TRBV6-6 and TRBJ1-1; no firm D call. Trimming removed 2 bases from V and 6 bases from J, with 10 bases in between. Per the germline V gene, CDR1 is MNHNY and CDR2 is SVGAGI (reference sequence). CDR3 length: 13 residues. In DNA form, the CDR3 reads TGTGCCAGCAGTTACCTAGGTAGGCCTGAAGCTTTCTTT. As protein: CASSYLGRPEAFF.

The chain couples TRBV19 to TRBJ1-2, with a weak D call TRBD1 (5 bases). The length of the CDR3 is 13 residues. With 1 base removed from V and 6 bases from J, the gap between germline ends came to 9 bases. The germline V gene has CDR1 LNHDA and CDR2 SQIVND (reference sequence). The CDR3 DNA reads as TGTGCCAGTAGTATAGGCAGGGATAATGGCTACACCTTC. The encoded protein is CASSIGRDNGYTF.

The chain carries TRBV19 and TRBJ2-5; D possibly matches TRBD1 or TRBD2 (6 bases each). With 4 bases removed from V and 5 bases from J, the gap between germline ends came to 14 bases. This CDR3 comprises 14 residues. Germline CDR1 reads LNHDA; CDR2 reads SQIVND (reference sequence). The CDR3 sequence is CASSRRGAQETQYF. For the CDR3, the DNA is TGTGCCAGTAGTAGGAGGGGGGCGCAGGAGACCCAGTACTTC.

This clone has a single count. The V gene is TRBV7-9, the J gene TRBJ1-1, with 11 bases lining up with TRBD1. The length of the CDR3 is 14 residues. V lost 5 bases and J lost 10; bases outside the gene matches: 9. The germline V gene encodes CDR1 SEHNR and CDR2 FQNEAQ (reference sequence). The CDR3 nucleotides are TGTGCCAGCAGCCGAGAGGACAGGGGGCGAGGAGCTTTCTTT. Protein sequence: CASSREDRGRGAFF.

The chain employs TRBV4-1 and TRBJ2-1; possible D gene TRBD2, 5 bases. Between the trimmed V and J ends, which lost 2 bases and 8 bases, there was a span of 19 bases. The germline CDR1 and CDR2 sequences are MGHRA and YSYEKL. The CDR3 extends over 16 amino acids. CDR3 region: CASSQKQNGIDDEQFF. CDR3 DNA: TGCGCCAGCAGCCAAAAACAAAACGGGATTGACGATGAGCAGTTCTTC.

This CDR3 is CASSTGQGREQYF. The DNA for the CDR3 is TGTGCCAGCTCAACAGGACAGGGGCGCGAGCAGTACTTC. This sequence joins TRBV18 and TRBJ2-7; 9 nucleotides line up with TRBD1. CDR3 length: 13 amino acids. CDR1 and CDR2 from the germline V gene are KGHSH and LQKENI. V was pared by 5 bases and J by 6 bases, with 5 bases of the junction left unmatched. Complete variable domain (other parts from reference TRBV18 and TRBJ2-7): NAGVMQNPRHLVRRRGQEARLRCSPMKGHSHVYWYRQLPEEGLKFMVYLQKENIIDESGMPKERFSAEFPKEGPSILRIQQVVRGDSAAYFCASSTGQGREQYFGPGTRLTVT.

CDR3: CASRLAGTDTQYF. CDR3 DNA: TGTGCCAGCAGACTAGCGGGCACAGATACGCAGTATTTT. V is TRBV2 and J is TRBJ2-3, with 8 positions matching TRBD2. This CDR3 is built from 13 residues. Germline CDR1 is SNHLY and CDR2 is FYNNEI. The junction had 0 bases not matched to a gene; V was cut back by 6 bases and J by 1 base.

The gene calls are TRBV28 and TRBJ2-1; the match to TRBD2 covers 7 bases. The V gene's germline CDR1 is MDHEN and CDR2 SYDVKM. This CDR3 is 14 amino acids long. Germline trimming cut 8 bases from V and 4 bases from J; bases unmatched to any gene: 8. CDR3 loop: CASPPSGLYNEQFF. DNA of the CDR3: TGTGCCAGCCCCCCTAGCGGCCTTTACAATGAGCAGTTCTTC. Supplemented by reference TRBV28 and TRBJ2-1, the full variable domain reads DVKVTQSSRYLVKRTGEKVFLECVQDMDHENMFWYRQDPGLGLRLIYFSYDVKMKEKGDIPEGYSVSREKKERFSLILESASTNQTSMYLCASPPSGLYNEQFFGPGTRLTVL.

The rearrangement uses TRBV7-9 and TRBJ2-2; no definite D call. The CDR3 contains 14 residues. V lost 2 bases and J 7 bases, leaving 11 bases between the germline ends. Germline V lookup: CDR1 SEHNR, CDR2 FQNEAQ (reference sequence). CDR3 in DNA: TGTGCCAGCAGCTTACAGTTGGTATTCGGGGAGCTGTTTTTT. Residues: CASSLQLVFGELFF.

CDR3 residues: CSVGGGADTQYF. The CDR3 DNA sequence: TGCAGCGTTGGAGGGGGCGCAGATACGCAGTATTTT. This chain links TRBV29-1 with TRBJ2-3, with 7 bases aligning to TRBD1. The CDR3 loop spans 12 amino acids. J gave up 4 bases and V 4 bases, and 2 bases lay outside the gene matches. Looked up from germline, CDR1 is SQVTM and CDR2 is ANQGSEA.

The chain couples TRBV27 to TRBJ2-6, with 9 bases identical to TRBD1. The CDR3 spans 17 residues. In germline, CDR1 is MNHEY, CDR2 SMNVEV (reference sequence). The V and J ends lost 4 bases and 2 bases, in that order; junction bases with no gene match: 6. Here the CDR3 reads CASSSTGGIAGANVLTF. DNA of the CDR3: TGTGCCAGCAGTTCCACAGGGGGCATCGCTGGGGCCAACGTCCTGACTTTC. The variable domain in full, completed from reference TRBV27 and TRBJ2-6, reads EAQVTQNPRYLITVTGKKLTVTCSQNMNHEYMSWYRQDPGLGLRQIYYSMNVEVTDKGDVPEGYKVSRKEKRNFPLILESPSPNQTSLYFCASSSTGGIAGANVLTFGAGSRLTVL.

In nucleotides, the CDR3 is TGTGCCAGCAGCGTAGTCGGCGGGATGGGGTACAATGAGCAGTTCTTC. It yields the protein CASSVVGGMGYNEQFF. V usage is TRBV9 and J usage is TRBJ2-1; D perhaps matches TRBD2 (6 bases). Germline CDR1 SGDLS, CDR2 YYNGEE. The length of the CDR3 is 16 residues. V shed 0 bases and J shed 4 bases, with 14 bases lying between them.

This clone was detected once. The chain has TRBV7-2 and TRBJ2-7; D not resolved. CDR3 size: 12 residues. The germline gives CDR1 SGHTA, CDR2 FQGNSA. Trimming took 4 bases from V and 6 from J, leaving 10 bases between them. Here the CDR3 reads CASSYSRGEQYF. The CDR3 DNA reads as TGTGCCAGCAGCTATAGCCGAGGCGAGCAGTACTTC.